This T cell receptor beta chain was sequenced in a study of T cell repertoires in cytomegalovirus infection. Study context: CMV infection plus the matching HLA type was flagged by public TCR beta signatures. Findings and limits, study-wide: HLA-C-restricted TCR beta clonotypes specific for CMV led the ex vivo response.

With respect to this clonotype: Its target is not known.

This CDR3 is 16 amino acids long. Germline-derived CDR1 and CDR2 are SGHNT and YENEEA. Trimming stripped 5 bases from V and 0 bases from J, with 13 bases between. MiXCR, run by TCRdb on the reads, gives a single entry per CDR3 protein. The sample lists more than 500,000 distinct CDR3 sequences; 16% were seen once. The chain recombines TRBV11-3 with TRBJ2-2; TRBD2 is a possible D gene (6 bases). The sequencing input was CD8+ T cells from PBMCs. The clonotype was recovered from a human donor in good health (CMV status not recorded). Some clones in this sample may be carry-over from other donors' samples. In DNA, the CDR3 is TGTGCCAGCAGCCACGCCGGGACTTCGAACACCGGGGAGCTGTTTTTT. It yields the protein CASSHAGTSNTGELFF.